This TCR beta chain was documented in a study of shared clonotypes between healthy human individuals. Study information: Three CD4 naive, three CD4 memory, two CD8 naive and one CD8 memory plate were used per donor.

Every subset's genomic DNA went evenly onto several immunoSEQ plates. Some clones are missing from TCRdb's copy, which holds only in-frame ones; the method was immunoSEQ multiplex PCR. Among 730,000 or so clones, about three quarters were seen once, and the ten largest hold about 1.8%. The CDR3 has 11 residues. Trimming removed 4 bases from V and 5 bases from J, with 5 bases in between. Germline loops: CDR1 SEHNR, CDR2 FQNEAQ (reference sequence). The study drew its donors from healthy HIV-negative adults without recent acute infections or vaccinations. Those who donated, Caucasian adults without exception, all lived in Nashville, Tennessee.

The receptor's source is a woman aged 25 to 39 in good health. The gene calls are TRBV7-9 and TRBJ2-5, with D uncertain. Sequenced input: memory CD4+ T cells sorted from blood. Indicated subset: CD45RA-negative fraction. The CDR3 spells CASSSVETQYF. The CDR3 DNA reads TGTGCCAGCAGCTCCGTGGAGACCCAGTACTTC.